This TCR beta chain is drawn from a study of cytomegalovirus exposure and HLA in healthy donors. Study-level background: Later analysis reported that the approximately 120 validation repertoires shared the platform of the 650 to 700 first-cohort repertoires. Study outcomes and limitations: Some TCR beta chains (around 180 of them) were listed as cytomegalovirus-associated. Reports credit the classifier with highly specific, highly sensitive diagnosis of cytomegalovirus status. In a later analysis, first-cohort TCR clusters were found to tend to co-occur in the roughly 120 validation repertoires.

Regarding this clone: Its matching antigen is unknown.

The data were produced by immunoSEQ multiplex PCR, yet TCRdb's version contains in-frame clones alone and is incomplete. The sample carries some 170,000 clones, around nine tenths recorded once. CDR3 size: 17 residues. The junction had 10 bases not matched to a gene; V was cut back by 5 bases and J by 0 bases. Germline loops: CDR1 SGHVS, CDR2 FNYEAQ. The chain employs TRBV7-6 and TRBJ2-7; 10 nucleotides agree with TRBD1. Sequenced material: PBMCs. The receptor was isolated from a man younger than 40 in good health and CMV-seropositive. The DNA of the CDR3 is TGTGCCAGCAGCCCGCTCGGACAGGGGGAAGTCTCCTACGAGCAGTACTTC. This sequence encodes CASSPLGQGEVSYEQYF.